A selection of T cell receptor beta chains follows, all from one sample in a study of glioma-infiltrating T cells. MiXCR was run by TCRdb on the multiplex PCR reads, yielding one entry per CDR3 protein. The sample shows about 200,000 distinct CDR3 sequences, roughly a third of them seen only once. Source material: glioma tissue, nonneoplastic brain tissue, or PBMCs (not recorded which). The receptors derive from a human donor with low-grade glioma or glioblastoma, undergoing nonglioma brain surgery, or in good health (not recorded which). Each CDR3 is given without its conserved first and last residue. Each record gives: V gene, D gene, J gene, CDR3 length, CDR3 protein. D genes are given only for firm matches.

>TRBV5-4|NA|TRBJ2-1|11
ASKLLGAGEQF
>TRBV15|NA|TRBJ1-5|13
ATSRDGNSNQPQH
>TRBV4-3|NA|TRBJ2-2|11
ASSPRGRSELF
>TRBV6-1|NA|TRBJ1-3|13
ASSEPGKSGNTIY
>TRBV7-2|NA|TRBJ2-1|13
ASRVGQRLYNEQF
>TRBV20-1|TRBD2|TRBJ2-3|9
SATGLAGGY
>TRBV7-9|TRBD2|TRBJ2-3|14
ASSSLGAGGTDTQY
>TRBV4-3|TRBD2|TRBJ2-1|14
ASSQELAGVGNEQF
>TRBV7-9|NA|TRBJ1-1|11
ASSPFAQAEAF
>TRBV19|NA|TRBJ2-3|13
ASSHLGSTTDTQY
>TRBV20-1|NA|TRBJ2-1|12
SARDTRTYNEQF
>TRBV19|NA|TRBJ2-7|12
ASSMVGASYEQY
>TRBV18|NA|TRBJ1-1|12
ASSQEQGNTEAF
>TRBV12-3/TRBV12-4|TRBD2|TRBJ2-3|13
ASSFQTSGTDTQY
>TRBV7-6|TRBD2|TRBJ2-7|15
ASSLVSSGRASYEQY
>TRBV6-1|NA|TRBJ2-1|12
ASSPRLSYNEQF
>TRBV7-9|NA|TRBJ2-2|11
ASSGTIGGELF
>TRBV7-3|NA|TRBJ2-7|11
ASSLTPSYEQY
>TRBV9|NA|TRBJ2-7|11
ASSPDAGCEQY
>TRBV20-1|NA|TRBJ2-3|14
SARDLRRDVTDTQY
>TRBV27|NA|TRBJ2-1|9
ASGVPVEQF
>TRBV5-1|NA|TRBJ2-1|13
ASSLSPGTYNEQF
>TRBV15|NA|TRBJ2-1|14
ATSYDSTGSYNEQF
>TRBV4-1|NA|TRBJ2-3|12
ASSLPFLPDTQY
>TRBV7-2|NA|TRBJ1-1|13
ASSLVPGANTEAF
>TRBV27|TRBD1|TRBJ2-1|13
ASTRIQAGGNEQF
>TRBV2|NA|TRBJ2-5|12
ASSHGQPQETQY
>TRBV28|NA|TRBJ1-5|11
ASRPGLNQPQH
>TRBV24-1|TRBD1|TRBJ2-7|12
ATSDPGTAYEQY
>TRBV2|TRBD1|TRBJ2-7|11
ASSRDRGHEQY
>TRBV4-1|TRBD1|TRBJ2-7|13
ASSQRDRGEYEQY
>TRBV18|TRBD1|TRBJ2-7|13
ASSERRDSSYEQY
>TRBV25-1|TRBD1|TRBJ1-2|12
ASREIRDSHGYT
>TRBV20-1|TRBD2|TRBJ2-3|13
SARVSGKVTDTQY
>TRBV20-1|TRBD2|TRBJ2-3|14
SASASGRASTDTQY
>TRBV29-1|NA|TRBJ2-1|10
SVEELGVEQF
>TRBV14|NA|TRBJ2-7|13
ASRPQALLFREQY
>TRBV20-1|NA|TRBJ2-5|10
SARVWVETQY
>TRBV19|TRBD1|TRBJ1-1|13
ASSYPPGTDFQAF
>TRBV12-3/TRBV12-4|NA|TRBJ2-2|13
ASSPGGARSGELF
>TRBV4-1|NA|TRBJ2-7|13
ASSQGSRGAYEQY
>TRBV20-1|NA|TRBJ1-1|11
SAPRPTGREAF
>TRBV7-2|NA|TRBJ1-3|13
ASSAEGGLGNTIY
>TRBV7-6|NA|TRBJ1-1|15
ASSLALNRKLNTEAF
>TRBV6-2/TRBV6-3|NA|TRBJ2-1|12
ASSYPSSYNGQF
>TRBV5-1|NA|TRBJ1-4|13
ASSLVGEQNEKLF
>TRBV6-1|NA|TRBJ2-3|21
ASSNDRGLASGKSRGSTDTQY
>TRBV28|TRBD1|TRBJ2-1|13
ASSEAGTGENEQF
>TRBV6-1|NA|TRBJ1-2|14
ASRDLEAGTGLGYT
>TRBV19|TRBD1|TRBJ2-1|12
ATQDGTGIKEQF
>TRBV6-2/TRBV6-3|NA|TRBJ1-3|14
ASRTPGQLTGNTIY
>TRBV5-1|NA|TRBJ1-1|12
ASSRDTSNTEAF
>TRBV15|NA|TRBJ2-6|14
ATSREGQPWANVLT
>TRBV5-1|TRBD2|TRBJ2-3|13
ASSSLAGSTDTQY
>TRBV7-9|NA|TRBJ2-1|13
ASSPGIRDYNEQF
>TRBV7-9|NA|TRBJ2-3|13
ASSRDRFSTDTQY
>TRBV7-9|NA|TRBJ1-1|13
ASRPLLWSGTEAF
>TRBV11-1|TRBD1|TRBJ2-1|12
ASTKTGDYNEQF